This entry lists 4 T cell receptor beta chains sequenced from one sample in a study of human T cells and chemical hapten exposure. Each CDR3 protein gets one entry after TCRdb re-called the RACE reads with MiXCR. The sample contains tens of thousands of distinct CDR3 sequences, roughly a tenth of which appear only once. The time point is: patch test 2, 6 weeks after DPC sensitization. This sample's treatment: therapeutic diphenylcyclopropenone sensitization with weekly scalp DPC. The specimen comprised whole blood, sampled in connection with sensitization to the hapten diphenylcyclopropenone (DPC). The receptor set was obtained from a woman aged 25 to 39 with alopecia areata. Some clones in this sample may be carry-over from other donors' samples.

Regarding this clonotype: Being one base from a much bigger clone, this may be a read error. The CDR3 reads CTSSRQGRTEAFF. Here the CDR3 DNA reads TGTACCAGCAGCCGACAGGGGAGGACTGAAGCTTTCTTT. The V gene is TRBV12-3 or TRBV12-4, the J gene TRBJ1-1, with 8 bases matching TRBD1. CDR3 length: 13 amino acids.

J is TRBJ1-2 and V is TRBV2, with a tentative D call TRBD1 (5 bases). CDR1 and CDR2 (germline): SNHLY, FYNNEI. Trimming left V 7 bases short and J 0 bases short, with 12 bases between. The CDR3 is made up of 14 amino acids. The CDR3 coding sequence is TGTGCCAGCAACCCAGGGAGCGCTAACTATGGCTACACCTTC. Protein product: CASNPGSANYGYTF.

This clonotype was detected many times. The chain joins TRBV11-2 to TRBJ2-7; possibly TRBD1 or TRBD2 for D (5 bases each). The V end was cut by 4 bases, the J end by 4 bases, with 11 bases between. This CDR3 is built from 13 residues. Germline V gene sequence: CDR1 SGHAT, CDR2 FQNNGV. The CDR3 is CASSSRGAYEQYF. CDR3 bases: TGTGCCAGCAGCTCCAGAGGGGCATACGAGCAGTACTTC.

This clonotype was counted many times. The V gene is TRBV28, the J gene TRBJ2-5; possible D gene TRBD2, 5 bases. This CDR3 comprises 14 residues. The V end lost 6 bases, the J end lost 2 bases, and 13 bases lay between the germline ends. The V gene's germline CDR1 is MDHEN and CDR2 SYDVKM. CDR3 nucleotides: TGTGCCAGCAGCCAACCAGCGGTACAAGAGACCCAGTACTTC. Translating it yields CASSQPAVQETQYF.